Sequencing of this T cell receptor beta chain was carried out in a study of blood T cell repertoires in COVID-19. Study in general: Sites in the United States, Italy and Spain provided acute and convalescent COVID-19 samples. Sources were T cells, B-cell-depleted T cells, or PBMCs; the material itself was cDNA or gDNA.

CDR3 length: 14 residues. The junction had 4 bases not matched to a gene; V was cut back by 4 bases and J by 3 bases. CDR1 and CDR2 (germline): SGHRS, YFSETQ. Using immunoSEQ multiplex PCR, the repertoire was profiled, and TCRdb retains in-frame clones only, with some absent. The table includes 180,000 or so clones, around 85% detected once. Material: peripheral blood. The chain employs TRBV5-1 and TRBJ1-2; 9 nucleotides line up with TRBD1. The clonotype comes from a man aged 60-69 years with acute or convalescent COVID-19. The chain's CDR3 is CASSRGQGDYGYTF. CDR3 in DNA: TGCGCCAGCAGCAGGGGACAGGGAGACTATGGCTACACCTTC.